This TCR beta chain is from a study of OX40 agonist ivuxolimab in advanced cancers. About the research overall: Three patients responded partially, comprising one with hepatocellular carcinoma and two with cutaneous melanoma.

In its sample, this clone ranks as medium-sized. Its matching antigen is unknown. Broader study findings: Doses of 0.1 to 3.0 mg/kg were accompanied by clonal expansion of CD4+ and CD8+ blood T cells by week 6.

Germline loops: CDR1 SGHTA, CDR2 FQGTGA. With 5 bases clipped from V and 2 bases from J, the junction kept 4 bases outside the gene matches. This CDR3 has 15 amino acids. Generated by immunoSEQ multiplex PCR, the TCRdb table keeps only in-frame clones and is missing some. The table shows fewer than 13,000 clones, with 75% to 80% occurring only once. People who had autoimmune disease history or systemic immunosuppression were excluded. The J gene is TRBJ2-1, the V gene TRBV7-3, with 9 bases identical to TRBD2. The input for sequencing was CD4+ or CD8+ T cells sorted from blood, taken in a trial of the OX40 agonist ivuxolimab. This sequence was found in an adult with an advanced solid tumor such as melanoma, head and neck, liver or kidney cancer. The CDR3 nucleotides read TGTGCCAGCAGCCATAGCGGGAGTCCCTACAATGAGCAGTTCTTC. The encoded protein is CASSHSGSPYNEQFF.